The sequence of this T cell receptor beta chain was determined in a study of cytomegalovirus exposure and HLA in healthy donors. Overall study findings and caveats: In a later analysis, productive TCRs from donors in an Asian-associated ancestry cluster reportedly carried fewer N-insertions than the cohort mean. Associated with HLA alleles at 0.05 false discovery rate in a later analysis were some 16,000 TCR beta sequences. Researchers reported in a later analysis that a missense DCLRE1C variant was tied to TCR beta V- and J-gene trimming.

PCR used 60 Vbeta primers and 13 Jbeta primers. The authors' processing: In a later analysis, of roughly 83 million unique beta chains, 9 million to 11 million appeared in at least two donors. The assay was immunoSEQ multiplex PCR, and TCRdb's table has in-frame clones only and misses some. V and J calls plus clone size are reproduced from that table; the DNA served to infer D and trimming. The table shows under 250,000 clones, with 76% occurring only once. This CDR3 spans 14 amino acids. From germline, CDR1 is SGHRS and CDR2 YFSETQ. With 3 bases clipped from V and 2 bases from J, the junction kept 4 bases outside the gene matches. Comment on this clone: Its matching antigen is unknown.

The TCR comes from a young man in good health and CMV-seronegative. V gene TRBV5-1 combines with J gene TRBJ2-5; 7 nucleotides align to TRBD2. Material: PBMCs. CDR3 amino acids: CASSYWGGQETQYF. The CDR3 coding sequence is TGCGCCAGCAGCTACTGGGGGGGTCAAGAGACCCAGTACTTC.